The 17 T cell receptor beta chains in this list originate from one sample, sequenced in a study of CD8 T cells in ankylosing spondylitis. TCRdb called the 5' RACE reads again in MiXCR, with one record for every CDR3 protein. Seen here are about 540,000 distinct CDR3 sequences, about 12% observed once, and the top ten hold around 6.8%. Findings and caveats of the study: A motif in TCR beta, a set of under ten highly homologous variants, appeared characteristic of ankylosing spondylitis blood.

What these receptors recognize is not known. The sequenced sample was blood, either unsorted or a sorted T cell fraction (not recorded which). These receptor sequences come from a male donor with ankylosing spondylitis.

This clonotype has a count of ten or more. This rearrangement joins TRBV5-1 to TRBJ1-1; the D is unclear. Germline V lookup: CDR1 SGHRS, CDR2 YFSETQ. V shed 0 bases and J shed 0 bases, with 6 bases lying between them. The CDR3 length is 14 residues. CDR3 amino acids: CASSLDNMNTEAFF. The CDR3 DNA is TGCGCCAGCAGCTTGGACAACATGAACACTGAAGCTTTCTTT.

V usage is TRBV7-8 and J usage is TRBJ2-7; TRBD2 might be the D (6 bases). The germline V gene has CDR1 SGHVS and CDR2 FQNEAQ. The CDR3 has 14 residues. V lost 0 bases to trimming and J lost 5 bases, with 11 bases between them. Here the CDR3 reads CASSLARTTDEQYV. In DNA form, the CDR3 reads TGTGCCAGCAGCTTAGCAAGGACTACGGACGAGCAGTACGTC.

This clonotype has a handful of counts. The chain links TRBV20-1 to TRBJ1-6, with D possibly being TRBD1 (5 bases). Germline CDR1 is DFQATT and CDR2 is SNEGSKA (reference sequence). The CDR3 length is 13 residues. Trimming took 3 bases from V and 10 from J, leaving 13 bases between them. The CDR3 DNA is TGCAGTGCTAGGCCTATGGGGGGGTCACCCCTCCACTTT. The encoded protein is CSARPMGGSPLHF.

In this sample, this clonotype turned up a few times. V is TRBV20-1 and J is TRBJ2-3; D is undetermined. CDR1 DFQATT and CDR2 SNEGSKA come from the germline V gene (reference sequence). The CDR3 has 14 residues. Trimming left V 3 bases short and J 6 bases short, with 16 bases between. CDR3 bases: TGCAGTGCTAGTCCTGGTCGTATCTGGGATACGCAGTATTTT. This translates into CSASPGRIWDTQYF.

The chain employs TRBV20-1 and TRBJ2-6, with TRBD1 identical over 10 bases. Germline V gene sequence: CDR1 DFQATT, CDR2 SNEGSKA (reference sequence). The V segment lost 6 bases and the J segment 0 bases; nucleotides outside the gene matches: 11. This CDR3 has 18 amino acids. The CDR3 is CSATTGGFPNSGANVLTF. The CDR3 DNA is TGCAGTGCAACGACAGGGGGCTTTCCCAACTCTGGGGCCAACGTCCTGACTTTC.

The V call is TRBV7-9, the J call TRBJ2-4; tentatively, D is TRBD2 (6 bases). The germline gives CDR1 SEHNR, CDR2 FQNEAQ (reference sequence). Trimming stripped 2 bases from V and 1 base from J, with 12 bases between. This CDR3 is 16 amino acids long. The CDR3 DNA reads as TGTGCCAGCAGCTTACGGGGGACGGGGGCCAAAAACATTCAGTACTTC. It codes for CASSLRGTGAKNIQYF.

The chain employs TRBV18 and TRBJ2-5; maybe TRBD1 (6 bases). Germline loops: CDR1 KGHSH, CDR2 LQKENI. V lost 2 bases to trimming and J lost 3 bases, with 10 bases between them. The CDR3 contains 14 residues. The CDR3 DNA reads TGTGCCAGCTCACCAGTAGGGACAAAAGAGACCCAGTACTTC. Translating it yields CASSPVGTKETQYF.

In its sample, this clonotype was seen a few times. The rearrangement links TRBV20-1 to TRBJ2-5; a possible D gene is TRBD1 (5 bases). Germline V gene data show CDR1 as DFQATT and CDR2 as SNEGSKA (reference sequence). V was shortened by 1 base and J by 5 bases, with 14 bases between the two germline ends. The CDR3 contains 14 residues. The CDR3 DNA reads TGCAGTGCTAGAGTGCGGTCTAAGGGGGAGACCCAGTACTTC. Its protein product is CSARVRSKGETQYF.

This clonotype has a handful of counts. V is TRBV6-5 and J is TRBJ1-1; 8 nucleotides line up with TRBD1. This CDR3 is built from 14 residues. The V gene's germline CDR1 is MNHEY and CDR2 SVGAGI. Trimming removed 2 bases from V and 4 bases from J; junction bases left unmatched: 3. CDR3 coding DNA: TGTGCCAGCAGTTACCCCACAGGGGGCACTGAAGCTTTCTTT. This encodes CASSYPTGGTEAFF.

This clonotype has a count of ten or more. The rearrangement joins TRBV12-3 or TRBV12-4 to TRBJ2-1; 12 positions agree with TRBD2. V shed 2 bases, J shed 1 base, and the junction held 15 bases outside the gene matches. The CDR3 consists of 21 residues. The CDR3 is CASSLRALAGGLGRSYNEQFF. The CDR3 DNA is TGTGCCAGCAGTTTAAGGGCGCTAGCGGGAGGGCTGGGGAGGTCCTACAATGAGCAGTTCTTC.

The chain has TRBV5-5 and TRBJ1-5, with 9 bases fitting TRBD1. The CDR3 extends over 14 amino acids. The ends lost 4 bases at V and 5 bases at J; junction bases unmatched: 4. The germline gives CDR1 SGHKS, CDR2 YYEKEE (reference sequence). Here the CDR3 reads CASSMGQGHQPQHF. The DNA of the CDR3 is TGTGCCAGCAGCATGGGACAGGGTCATCAGCCCCAGCATTTT.

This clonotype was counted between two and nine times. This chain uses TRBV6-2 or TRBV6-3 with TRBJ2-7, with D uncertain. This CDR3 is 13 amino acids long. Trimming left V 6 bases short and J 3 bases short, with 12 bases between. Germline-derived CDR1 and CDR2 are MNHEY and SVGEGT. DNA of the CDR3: TGTGCCAGCAGCCTTCGTCTTCTCTACGAGCAGTACGTC. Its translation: CASSLRLLYEQYV.

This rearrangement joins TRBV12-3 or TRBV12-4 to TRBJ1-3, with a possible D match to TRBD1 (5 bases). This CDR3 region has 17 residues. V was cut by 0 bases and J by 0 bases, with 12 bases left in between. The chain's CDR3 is CASSLAGGVYSGNTIYF. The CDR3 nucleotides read TGTGCCAGCAGTTTAGCCGGGGGAGTTTACTCTGGAAACACCATATATTTT.

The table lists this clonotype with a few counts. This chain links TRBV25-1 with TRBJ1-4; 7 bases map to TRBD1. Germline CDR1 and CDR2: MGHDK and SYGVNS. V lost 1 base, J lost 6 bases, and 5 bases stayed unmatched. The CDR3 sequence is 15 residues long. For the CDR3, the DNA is TGTGCCAGCAGTGAATGGAGGACAGGAGATGAAAAACTGTTTTTT. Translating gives CASSEWRTGDEKLFF.

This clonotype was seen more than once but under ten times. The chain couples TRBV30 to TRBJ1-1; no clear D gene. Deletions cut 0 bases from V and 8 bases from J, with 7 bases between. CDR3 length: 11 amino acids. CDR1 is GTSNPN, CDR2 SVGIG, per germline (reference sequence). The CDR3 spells CAWSVQVEAFF. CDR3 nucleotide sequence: TGTGCCTGGAGTGTGCAGGTAGAAGCTTTCTTT.

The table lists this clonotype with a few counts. In DNA, the CDR3 is TGTGCCAGCATCCCAGAGGACAGATTTAACTATGGCTACACCTTC. This gives the protein CASIPEDRFNYGYTF. J is TRBJ1-2 and V is TRBV7-2; a weak D match, TRBD1 (6 bases). Germline-derived CDR1 and CDR2 are SGHTA and FQGNSA. V was clipped by 7 bases and J by 1 base, with 16 bases between them. The CDR3 contains 15 residues.

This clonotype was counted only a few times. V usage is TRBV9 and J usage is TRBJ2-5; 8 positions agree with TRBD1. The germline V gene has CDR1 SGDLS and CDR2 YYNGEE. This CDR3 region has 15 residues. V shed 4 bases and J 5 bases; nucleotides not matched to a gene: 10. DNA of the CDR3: TGTGCCAGCAGCCACACTGGACAGGGCACGGAGACCCAGTACTTC. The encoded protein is CASSHTGQGTETQYF.